The present entry profiles one TCR beta chain with its context. The data belong to a study of cytomegalovirus exposure and HLA in healthy donors. CDR1 is SNHLY and CDR2 is FYNNEI in the germline V gene. J was trimmed by 9 bases and V by 4 bases; bases with no gene match: 7. The CDR3 is made up of 15 amino acids. The repertoire was sequenced with immunoSEQ multiplex PCR; TCRdb's copy has only in-frame clones and lacks some. The top ten hold about 2.2% of the sample, which has about 170,000 clones, 75% to 90% seen once. This TCR came from a woman between 18 and 29 years old in good health and CMV-seronegative. The genes are TRBV2 and TRBJ1-6, with 9 bases matching TRBD1. Sequenced material: PBMCs. The DNA of the CDR3 is TGTGCCAGCAGTGGAGACAGGGGGGGGAGTTCACCCCTCCACTTT. Its protein is CASSGDRGGSSPLHF.